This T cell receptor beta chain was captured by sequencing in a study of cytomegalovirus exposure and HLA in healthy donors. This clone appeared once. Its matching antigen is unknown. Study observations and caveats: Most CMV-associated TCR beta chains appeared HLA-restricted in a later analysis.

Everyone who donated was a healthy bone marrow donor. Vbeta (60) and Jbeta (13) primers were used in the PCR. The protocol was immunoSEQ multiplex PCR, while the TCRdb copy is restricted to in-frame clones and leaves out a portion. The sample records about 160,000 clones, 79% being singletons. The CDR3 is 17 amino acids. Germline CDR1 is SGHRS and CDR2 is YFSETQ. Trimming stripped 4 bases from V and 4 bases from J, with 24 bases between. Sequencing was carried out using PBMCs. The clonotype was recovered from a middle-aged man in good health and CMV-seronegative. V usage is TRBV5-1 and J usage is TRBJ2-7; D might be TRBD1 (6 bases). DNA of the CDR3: TGCGCCAGCAGCCAAGTTGGGATGGGGGCCATAGTATACGAGCAGTACTTC. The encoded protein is CASSQVGMGAIVYEQYF. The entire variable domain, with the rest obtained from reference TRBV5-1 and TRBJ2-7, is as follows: KAGVTQTPRYLIKTRGQQVTLSCSPISGHRSVSWYQQTPGQGLQFLFEYFSETQRNKGNFPGRFSGRQFSNSRSEMNVSTLELGDSALYLCASSQVGMGAIVYEQYFGPGTRLTVT.